This T cell receptor (beta chain) was found in a study of shared clonotypes between healthy human individuals. Study-level information: Researchers drew samples from a couple of women and a few men aged 18 to 49. Broader study findings: When compared with the clonotypes that were shared by all four sorted-subset donors, the non-shared clonotypes turned out to have lower generation probabilities.

The naive CD8 population came from CD45RO-negative cells selected for CCR7, without terminally differentiated effector memory CD45RA+ cells. HIV-negative, healthy adults without recent acute infections or vaccinations were the donors. About this clone: Its antigen is as yet unknown.

It was across several immunoSEQ plates that each subset's genomic DNA was evenly split. Clones were sequenced by immunoSEQ multiplex PCR, and TCRdb holds only the in-frame ones, with some missing. The repertoire holds fewer than 850,000 clones, with around 96% as singletons. Germline values: CDR1 SGHRS, CDR2 YFSETQ. Trimming cost V 4 bases and J 0 bases, with 8 bases left between them. The CDR3 covers 14 residues. The source is a man younger than 40 in good health. V usage is TRBV5-1 and J usage is TRBJ2-4; D is possibly TRBD2 (6 bases). Sample: naive CD8+ T cells sorted from blood. CDR3 amino acids: CASSGGTAKNIQYF. CDR3 DNA sequence: TGCGCCAGCAGCGGCGGGACAGCCAAAAACATTCAGTACTTC.